Shown below are 6 T cell receptor beta chains from a single sample sequenced in a study of cytomegalovirus exposure and HLA in healthy donors. The PCR used 60 Vbeta and 13 Jbeta primers. The table came from immunoSEQ multiplex PCR; TCRdb's copy has only in-frame clones and leaves some out. The table lists approximately 190,000 clones, over 70% of them singletons. Input material: PBMCs. Receptors were obtained from a middle-aged man in good health and CMV-seronegative.

This chain joins TRBV14 and TRBJ2-1; no reliable D call. The CDR3 consists of 13 residues. Germline V gene data show CDR1 as SGHDN and CDR2 as FVKESK. The germline V and J ends were trimmed by 3 bases and 9 bases, with 12 bases remaining between them. Here the CDR3 reads CASSQIVPAEQFF. The CDR3 nucleotides read TGTGCCAGCAGCCAGATAGTCCCTGCTGAGCAGTTCTTC. Complete variable domain (other parts from reference TRBV14 and TRBJ2-1): EAGVTQFPSHSVIEKGQTVTLRCDPISGHDNLYWYRRVMGKEIKFLLHFVKESKQDESGMPNNRFLAERTGGTYSTLKVQPAELEDSGVYFCASSQIVPAEQFFGPGTRLTVL.

This clone was observed a handful of times. The chain links TRBV7-2 to TRBJ2-1; 8 nucleotides line up with TRBD2. CDR3 length: 13 amino acids. Germline-derived CDR1 and CDR2 are SGHTA and FQGNSA. V shed 8 bases and J 2 bases; nucleotides not matched to a gene: 2. DNA for the CDR3: TGTGCCAGCGACGGGGGGGCCTACAATGAGCAGTTCTTC. Its translation is CASDGGAYNEQFF.

J is TRBJ1-5 and V is TRBV19, with D possibly TRBD1 on 6 matching bases. This CDR3 contains 16 residues. Germline V gene data show CDR1 as LNHDA and CDR2 as SQIVND (reference sequence). V lost 3 bases and J lost 3, with 15 bases in between. CDR3 residues: CASSIVGAGDNQPQHF. The CDR3 DNA follows: TGTGCCAGTAGTATCGTGGGGGCCGGGGACAATCAGCCCCAGCATTTT. Full variable domain (rest looked up from reference TRBV19 and TRBJ1-5): DGGITQSPKYLFRKEGQNVTLSCEQNLNHDAMYWYRQDPGQGLRLIYYSQIVNDFQKGDIAEGYSVSREKKESFPLTVTSAQKNPTAFYLCASSIVGAGDNQPQHFGDGTRLSIL.

The chain employs TRBV19 and TRBJ2-7; 9 nucleotides align to TRBD2. The CDR3 runs to 16 residues. Unmatched junction bases numbered 9, after V lost 3 bases and J lost 3 bases. Germline V CDR1 and CDR2: LNHDA, SQIVND (reference sequence). The CDR3 here is CASSMRGSGGHYEQYF. The CDR3 DNA reads as TGTGCCAGTAGTATGCGGGGGAGCGGGGGGCACTACGAGCAGTACTTC.

The chain has TRBV10-1 and TRBJ2-7; perhaps TRBD1 as D (5 bases). Per the germline V gene, CDR1 is WNHNN and CDR2 is SYGVQD (reference sequence). This CDR3 comprises 15 residues. The V end was cut by 0 bases, the J end by 3 bases, with 12 bases between. CDR3 bases: TGCGCCAGCAGTGAGTCGACGGCAGGGTTCTACGAGCAGTACTTC. Encoded protein: CASSESTAGFYEQYF.

This clone came up a few times. The chain recombines TRBV12-5 with TRBJ2-7; 10 nucleotides line up with TRBD2. CDR1 and CDR2 from the germline V gene are LGHNT and FRNRAP. Trimming took 6 bases from V and 6 from J; bases not matched to a gene: 5. The CDR3 spans 13 residues. The CDR3 here is CASGASGGIEQYF. CDR3 sequence (DNA): TGTGCTAGTGGAGCTAGCGGGGGTATCGAGCAGTACTTC.